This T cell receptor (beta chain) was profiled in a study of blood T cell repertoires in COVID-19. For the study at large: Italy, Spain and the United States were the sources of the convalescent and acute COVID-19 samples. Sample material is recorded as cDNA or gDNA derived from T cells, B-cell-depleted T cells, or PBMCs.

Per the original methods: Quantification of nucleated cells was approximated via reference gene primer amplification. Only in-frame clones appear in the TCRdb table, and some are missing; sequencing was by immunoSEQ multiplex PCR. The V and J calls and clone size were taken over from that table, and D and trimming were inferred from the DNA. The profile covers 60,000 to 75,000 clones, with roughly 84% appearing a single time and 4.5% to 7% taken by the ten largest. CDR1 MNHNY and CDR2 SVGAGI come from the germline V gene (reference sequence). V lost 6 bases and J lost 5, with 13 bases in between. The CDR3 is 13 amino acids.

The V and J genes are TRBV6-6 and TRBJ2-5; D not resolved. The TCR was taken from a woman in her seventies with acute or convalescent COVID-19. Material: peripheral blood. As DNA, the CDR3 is TGTGCCAGCAGCTCTCAAGCCCGGGAGACCCAGTACTTC. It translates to CASSSQARETQYF.